This TCR beta chain comes out of a study of cytomegalovirus exposure and HLA in healthy donors. Study details: Most genotyped donors, roughly 80% of 300 to 400, had Caucasian-associated genetic ancestry. Study results and limitations: It was confirmed in vitro that a few of the CMV-associated chains were specific for CMV antigens. The productive fraction for most TCR beta V segments was about 90% or about 30% in an earlier analysis.

As regards this clone: The antigen remains undetermined.

Primers: 60 Vbeta forward and 13 Jbeta reverse. Sequencing was performed with immunoSEQ multiplex PCR; in TCRdb, only in-frame clones are kept and a portion is missing. The sample's table shows 150,000 to 200,000 clones. This CDR3 is built from 15 residues. With 6 bases clipped from V and 6 bases from J, the junction kept 8 bases outside the gene matches. Germline lookup yields CDR1 KGHSH and CDR2 LQKENI. What was sequenced was PBMCs. The chain links TRBV18 to TRBJ1-6, with TRBD1 identical over 7 bases. The TCR sequence derives from a woman aged 55-75 years in good health and CMV-seronegative. The CDR3 is CASSPDQGVNSPLHF. As DNA, the CDR3 is TGTGCCAGCTCCCCGGACCAGGGGGTTAATTCACCCCTCCACTTT. The entire variable domain, with the rest obtained from reference TRBV18 and TRBJ1-6, is as follows: NAGVMQNPRHLVRRRGQEARLRCSPMKGHSHVYWYRQLPEEGLKFMVYLQKENIIDESGMPKERFSAEFPKEGPSILRIQQVVRGDSAAYFCASSPDQGVNSPLHFGNGTRLTVT.